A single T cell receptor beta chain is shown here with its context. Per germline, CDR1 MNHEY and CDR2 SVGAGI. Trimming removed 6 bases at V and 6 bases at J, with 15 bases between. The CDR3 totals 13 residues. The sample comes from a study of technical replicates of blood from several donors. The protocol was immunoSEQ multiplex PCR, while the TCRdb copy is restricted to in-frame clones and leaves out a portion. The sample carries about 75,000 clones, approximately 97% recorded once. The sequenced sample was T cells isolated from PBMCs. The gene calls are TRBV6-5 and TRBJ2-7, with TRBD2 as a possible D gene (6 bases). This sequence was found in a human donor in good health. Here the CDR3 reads CASRSGTLAEQYF. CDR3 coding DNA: TGTGCCAGCAGATCCGGGACTTTAGCCGAGCAGTACTTC.